The 29 T cell receptor beta chains in this list originate from one sample, sequenced in a study of prognosis after radiotherapy for stage I lung cancer (dated by TCRdb to the early 2020s). For sequencing, an Illumina HiSeq 3000 was employed. Two rounds of multiplex PCR were used to amplify the TCR beta CDR3 region from genomic DNA. The first PCR round used primers specific to each TRBV and TRBJ gene, and the primer sequences were filed in Chinese patent CN105087789A. TCRdb passed the public sequencing reads through fastp at Q25 and MiXCR, retaining productive beta sequences. A single entry per CDR3 protein holds the most common genes and DNA from its merged rows. This sample is represented by approximately 30,000 distinct CDR3 sequences; around 32% of them were singletons. The ten largest clones take up roughly a third of the sample. The source material was PBMCs, sampled before or after stereotactic body radiation therapy (not recorded which). The receptors were sampled from a donor aged 50 or older with non-small cell lung cancer.

The chain has TRBV19 and TRBJ1-1; D gene ambiguous. Germline-derived CDR1 and CDR2 are LNHDA and SQIVND (reference sequence). Deletions cut 4 bases from V and 2 bases from J, with 5 bases between. This CDR3 contains 12 residues. The DNA for the CDR3 is TGTGCCAGTAGTAGGCTAAACACTGAAGCTTTCTTT. Residues: CASSRLNTEAFF.

A single count supports this clonotype. A far larger clone is one nucleotide away, so this likely arose from a read error. The V call is TRBV6-5, the J call TRBJ2-1; D remains unclear. This CDR3 spans 13 amino acids. The germline V gene encodes CDR1 MNHEY and CDR2 SVGAGI. The CDR3 DNA reads TGTGCCAGCAGTAGTGTTAACTACAATAAGCAGTTCTTC. It is translated as CASSSVNYNKQFF.

There are many counts of this clonotype. The CDR3 spells CASSRDRAYEQYF. Written as DNA, the CDR3 is TGTGCCAGCAGCCGAGACAGGGCATACGAGCAGTACTTC. This chain connects TRBV7-2 to TRBJ2-7; the match to TRBD1 covers 7 bases. J gave up 4 bases and V 5 bases, and 5 bases lay outside the gene matches. CDR3 length equals 13 residues. The germline V gene has CDR1 SGHTA and CDR2 FQGNSA.

This clonotype occurred once. A read error may be the cause here, since a much bigger clone is one base away. The V and J genes are TRBV18 and TRBJ2-2; TRBD1 might be the D (5 bases). V was trimmed by 3 bases and J by 4 bases, leaving 12 bases between them. This CDR3 region has 15 residues. Germline V lookup: CDR1 KGHSH, CDR2 LQKENI. CDR3 amino acids: CASSPRKGFTGELFF. The CDR3 bases are TGTGCCAGCTCACCCCGAAAGGGGTTCACCGGGGAGCTGTTTTTT.

With respect to this clonotype: This likely traces to a read error, being one base from a far larger clone. The chain joins TRBV6-1 to TRBJ2-5; TRBD1 matches at 9 bases. This CDR3 comprises 15 residues. Germline CDR1 and CDR2: MNHNS and SASEGT. The CDR3 bases are TGTGCCAGCACAAAACAGGGGGCGCTTTACAATGAGCAGTCCTTC. It translates to CASTKQGALYNEQSF.

This clonotype was recorded at least ten times. The chain is built from TRBV11-1 and TRBJ2-3; D unresolved. V was shortened by 2 bases and J by 5 bases, with 5 bases between the two germline ends. Germline V CDR1 and CDR2: SGHAT, FQDESV (reference sequence). This CDR3 contains 12 residues. This CDR3 is CASSLLKDTQYF. CDR3 bases: TGTGCCAGCAGCTTACTTAAAGATACGCAGTATTTT.

This clonotype was counted ten times or more. The chain carries TRBV20-1 and TRBJ2-3; unclear D gene. Germline V lookup: CDR1 DFQATT, CDR2 SNEGSKA (reference sequence). The CDR3 length is 11 residues. Trimming stripped 6 bases from V and 6 bases from J, with 10 bases between. CDR3 in amino acids: CSAQEADTQYF. The CDR3 nucleotides read TGCAGTGCCCAAGAGGCTGATACGCAGTATTTT.

A remark on this clonotype: Mismatch with germline at one junction end may stem from a read error. V usage is TRBV12-3 or TRBV12-4 and J usage is TRBJ2-2, with a tentative D call TRBD1 (6 bases). The CDR3 runs 16 residues. This CDR3 reads CASTLGWTAYTGELFF. CDR3 DNA: TGTGCCAGCACCTTGGGGTGGACAGCCTACACCGGGGAGCTTTTTTTT.

This clonotype was seen ten or more times. This chain joins TRBV20-1 and TRBJ2-7, with TRBD1 matching 10 bases. The CDR3 is made up of 16 amino acids. Germline values: CDR1 DFQATT, CDR2 SNEGSKA (reference sequence). The junction had 9 bases not matched to a gene; V was cut back by 1 base and J by 3 bases. Written as DNA, the CDR3 is TGCAGTGCTAGAGCGCCCCCGGGACAGGGGATCTACGAGCAGTACTTC. It translates to CSARAPPGQGIYEQYF.

This clonotype was counted many times. The chain has TRBV28 and TRBJ1-5, with 8 nucleotides matching TRBD1. Germline-derived CDR1 and CDR2 are MDHEN and SYDVKM. With 2 bases clipped from V and 0 bases from J, the junction kept 9 bases outside the gene matches. CDR3 size: 18 residues. The DNA for the CDR3 is TGTGCCAGCAGTTTACCAGATTGGACAGGGAATAGCAATCAGCCCCAGCATTTT. Encoded protein: CASSLPDWTGNSNQPQHF. Variable domain in full (rest from reference TRBV28 and TRBJ1-5): DVKVTQSSRYLVKRTGEKVFLECVQDMDHENMFWYRQDPGLGLRLIYFSYDVKMKEKGDIPEGYSVSREKKERFSLILESASTNQTSMYLCASSLPDWTGNSNQPQHFGDGTRLSIL.

This clonotype has just a few counts. This chain connects TRBV4-1 to TRBJ2-1; D is perhaps TRBD2 (6 bases). Germline assignment: CDR1 MGHRA and CDR2 YSYEKL. The CDR3 covers 16 residues. With 0 bases removed from V and 1 base from J, the gap between germline ends came to 10 bases. CDR3 region: CASSQEPSGSYNEQFF. DNA for the CDR3: TGCGCCAGCAGCCAAGAGCCCAGCGGGTCCTACAATGAGCAGTTCTTC.

This clonotype was counted only a few times. It is likely a read error: a sequence one base away is far more abundant. J is TRBJ2-7 and V is TRBV6-2 or TRBV6-3; 9 bases align to TRBD1. This CDR3 spans 13 amino acids. CDR1 and CDR2 (germline): MNHEY, SVGEGT. CDR3 nucleotides: TGTGCCAGCACCCTGGGACAGGGCTACGAGCGGTACTTC. It translates to CASTLGQGYERYF.

Of note for this clonotype: A far larger clone lies a single base away; this is likely a read error. This chain joins TRBV6-4 and TRBJ1-2, with a weak D call TRBD1 (6 bases). Trimming shortened V by 3 bases and J by 7 bases, and 18 bases separated the two germline ends. CDR3 size: 15 residues. Germline values: CDR1 MRHNA, CDR2 SNTAGT. The CDR3 DNA reads as TGTGCCAGCAGTGAAGCAGGTGTCAGGGGCCGTGGCTACACCTTC. It codes for CASSEAGVRGRGYTF.

This clonotype was recorded many times. The rearrangement links TRBV30 to TRBJ2-3, with D tentatively TRBD2 (5 bases). Germline values: CDR1 GTSNPN, CDR2 SVGIG (reference sequence). CDR3 size: 14 residues. V dropped 7 bases and J dropped 3 bases, with 17 bases sitting between them. CDR3 bases: TGTGCCTTAAAGCGGTCCATGAGGACAGATACGCAGTATTTT. This codes for CALKRSMRTDTQYF.

This clonotype has at least ten counts. The chain links TRBV2 to TRBJ1-2; D is undetermined. Trimming cost V 8 bases and J 1 base, with 11 bases left between them. The CDR3 spans 13 residues. The germline CDR1 and CDR2 sequences are SNHLY and FYNNEI. The CDR3 here is CASPVADNYGYTF. The CDR3 nucleotides read TGTGCCAGCCCAGTCGCGGATAACTATGGCTACACCTTC.

In this sample, this clonotype turned up many times. The rearrangement joins TRBV5-4 to TRBJ2-7; TRBD1 is a possible D gene (5 bases). Germline V lookup: CDR1 SGHNT, CDR2 YYREEE (reference sequence). V lost 5 bases and J 5 bases, leaving 14 bases between the germline ends. The CDR3 is 13 residues long. CDR3 sequence: CASSRYRSHEQYF. The CDR3 bases are TGTGCCAGCAGTCGCTACAGGAGCCACGAGCAGTACTTC.

As for this clonotype: A much larger clonotype is one base distant, so this may be a read error. The chain uses TRBV19 and TRBJ1-1, with D perhaps matching TRBD1 (6 bases). V was shortened by 5 bases and J by 5 bases, with 12 bases between the two germline ends. The germline gives CDR1 LNHDA, CDR2 SQIVND (reference sequence). The CDR3 is made up of 13 amino acids. The CDR3 sequence is CASSDTGRTEAFF. The CDR3 DNA reads TGTGCCAGTAGTGATACAGGGAGGACTGAAGCTTTCTTT.

This clonotype occurred once. This chain joins TRBV6-1 and TRBJ1-2; D is unresolved. Per germline, CDR1 MNHNS and CDR2 SASEGT. The CDR3 is 15 residues long. The V end lost 9 bases, the J end lost 8 bases, and 25 bases lay between the germline ends. CDR3 loop: CASSYNGSTREGYTF. In nucleotides, the CDR3 is TGTGCCAGTAGTTACAACGGGTCCACGAGAGAGGGCTACACCTTC.

About this clonotype: Being one base from a much bigger clone, this may be a read error. This rearrangement joins TRBV20-1 to TRBJ2-1, with D uncertain. This CDR3 is built from 13 residues. Germline loops: CDR1 DFQATT, CDR2 SNEGSKA (reference sequence). The V end was cut by 4 bases, the J end by 11 bases, with 18 bases between. The CDR3 DNA follows: TGCAGTGCTAAAAGACCGGGCGGCGTTAAGCAGTTCTTC. This translates into CSAKRPGGVKQFF.

This clonotype was found a few times. A much more abundant neighbour one base away suggests this may be a read error. The rearrangement uses TRBV6-2 or TRBV6-3 and TRBJ2-3, with TRBD2 matching over 9 bases. CDR1 is MNHEY and CDR2 is SVGEGT in the germline V gene. CDR3 length: 16 residues. The CDR3 loop is CVSSEWASGAWDTQYF. In nucleotides, the CDR3 is TGTGTCAGCAGTGAATGGGCTAGCGGGGCGTGGGATACGCAGTATTTT.

This clonotype has a count of ten or more. V gene TRBV27 combines with J gene TRBJ2-7; D might be TRBD1 (7 bases). There are 14 residues in the CDR3. V was pared by 3 bases and J by 1 base, with 10 bases between. Germline V gives CDR1 MNHEY, CDR2 SMNVEV (reference sequence). In nucleotides, the CDR3 is TGTGCCAGCAGTTTCCAGGGGGGTTCCTACGAGCAGTACTTC. The encoded protein is CASSFQGGSYEQYF.

This clonotype was counted between two and nine times. This may stem from a read error, because a much larger clone lies one nucleotide away. The conserved phenylalanine or tryptophan is not found at the CDR3 terminus, so this likely reflects a read error. The V call is TRBV4-1, the J call TRBJ2-5, with TRBD1 matching over 9 bases. The trim removed 0 bases at V and 4 bases at J, leaving 9 bases unmatched. Germline V gene sequence: CDR1 MGHRA, CDR2 YSYEKL. The CDR3 totals 17 residues. The CDR3 spells CASSQETGGIGRETQYL. The CDR3, as DNA: TGCGCCAGCAGCCAAGAGACAGGGGGTATAGGGAGAGAGACCCAGTACCTC.

This clonotype is judged medium-sized. The CDR3 sequence is CASSEADPAGGEQFF. The CDR3 nucleotides read TGTGCCAGCAGTGAAGCGGATCCCGCTGGGGGAGAGCAGTTCTTC. The J gene is TRBJ2-1, the V gene TRBV2; D might be TRBD1 or TRBD2, each matching 5 bases. This CDR3 comprises 15 residues. Trimming shortened V by 0 bases and J by 10 bases, and 16 bases separated the two germline ends. CDR1 and CDR2 from the germline V gene are SNHLY and FYNNEI.

This clonotype was observed at least ten times. This CDR3 is missing its conserved last phenylalanine or tryptophan, likely due to a read error. This chain joins TRBV7-9 and TRBJ2-7; a weak D match, TRBD1 (6 bases). The CDR3 runs to 17 residues. CDR1 is SEHNR, CDR2 FQNEAQ, per germline (reference sequence). V was cut by 5 bases and J by 3 bases, with 23 bases left in between. The CDR3 protein is CASSPPQGQRFFYEQYL. The CDR3 DNA follows: TGTGCCAGCAGCCCACCCCAAGGACAGAGGTTTTTCTACGAGCAGTACCTC.

This clonotype was detected many times. The chain uses TRBV27 and TRBJ1-2, with TRBD1 identical over 10 bases. V shed 5 bases and J 6 bases; nucleotides not matched to a gene: 6. This CDR3 comprises 14 residues. Germline V CDR1 and CDR2: MNHEY, SMNVEV (reference sequence). CDR3 protein: CASSTGTGENGYTF. In DNA, the CDR3 is TGTGCCAGCAGTACGGGGACAGGGGAAAATGGCTACACCTTC.

With respect to this clonotype: A far larger clone lies a single base away; this is likely a read error. The chain's CDR3 is CASSYIRTGCGYGYTF. In DNA, the CDR3 is TGTGCCAGCAGTTATATTCGGACAGGGTGCGGCTATGGCTACACCTTC. The V and J genes are TRBV6-4 and TRBJ1-2; 8 bases match TRBD1. The V gene's germline CDR1 is MRHNA and CDR2 SNTAGT. This CDR3 is 16 amino acids long. The V segment lost 5 bases and the J segment 4 bases; nucleotides outside the gene matches: 12.

Ten or more counts support this clonotype. The rearrangement links TRBV5-4 to TRBJ2-5, with 11 bases aligning to TRBD2. J was trimmed by 2 bases and V by 4 bases; bases with no gene match: 4. The CDR3 is 15 residues long. Germline CDR1 is SGHNT and CDR2 is YYREEE (reference sequence). The CDR3 sequence: CASSPRTSGQETQYF. Here the CDR3 DNA reads TGTGCCAGCAGCCCTAGGACTAGCGGGCAAGAGACCCAGTACTTC.

Comments on this clonotype: With a much larger clone just one base away, this may be a read error. This sequence joins TRBV5-4 and TRBJ2-1; D assignment may be TRBD1 or TRBD2 (5 bases each). This CDR3 spans 15 amino acids. Germline lookup yields CDR1 SGHNT and CDR2 YYREEE (reference sequence). The ends were cut back, 4 bases at V and 6 bases at J, with 17 bases in the middle. CDR3 protein: CASSMERGGGNEQFF. The CDR3 coding sequence is TGTGCCAGCAGCATGGAAAGGGGTGGGGGCAATGAGCAGTTCTTC.

This clonotype has only a few counts. A much larger clonotype is one base distant, so this may be a read error. The chain carries TRBV4-2 and TRBJ2-1, with no clear D. This CDR3 region has 13 residues. Per germline, CDR1 LGHNA and CDR2 YNFKEQ. V gave up 0 bases and J gave up 13 bases, with 13 bases separating them. CDR3 bases: TGTGCCAGCAGCCAAGATCAATGGGGTGATCAGTTCTTC. Protein sequence: CASSQDQWGDQFF.